These 21 T cell receptor beta chains originate from one sample sequenced in a study of T cells expressing NK-cell markers. No DNA is given; TCRdb re-called the 5' RACE reads and lists each CDR3 protein once. This sample contains some 150,000 distinct CDR3 sequences. The sample taken for sequencing was blood T cells: a sorted CD56 or NKG2C T cell subset, CD4+ or CD8+ T cells, or bulk PBMC T cells (not recorded which). The receptors stem from a man in his late teens or twenties in good health.

The V call is TRBV20-1, the J call TRBJ2-1; TCRdb lists TRBD2, though no DNA is available to test this call. The CDR3 consists of 13 residues. Germline CDR1 reads DFQATT; CDR2 reads SNEGSKA (reference sequence). The CDR3 sequence is CSARGLAGGEQFF.

The chain joins TRBV19 to TRBJ1-4. CDR3 size: 15 residues. The germline gives CDR1 LNHDA, CDR2 SQIVND (reference sequence). The CDR3 protein is CASSIEREANEKLFF.

The chain joins TRBV27 to TRBJ2-3. The CDR3 runs to 15 residues. Germline lookup yields CDR1 MNHEY and CDR2 SMNVEV (reference sequence). Here the CDR3 reads CASSPRTASTDTQYF.

This chain uses TRBV10-3 with TRBJ1-2. CDR1 ENHRY and CDR2 SYGVKD come from the germline V gene. This CDR3 is built from 12 residues. The CDR3 sequence is CAIRQATGGYTF.

This sequence joins TRBV28 and TRBJ2-7; TCRdb designates TRBD1, a call that cannot be tested without DNA. Germline V gene data show CDR1 as MDHEN and CDR2 as SYDVKM. This CDR3 has 13 residues. CDR3 region: CASTLGQVDEQYF.

The V and J genes are TRBV29-1 and TRBJ2-1; TCRdb's D gene call, TRBD1, goes unchecked for lack of DNA. Per germline, CDR1 SQVTM and CDR2 ANQGSEA. This CDR3 region has 11 residues. This chain's CDR3 is CSGGKYNEQFF.

This chain uses TRBV20-1 with TRBJ2-3. CDR1 and CDR2 from the germline V gene are DFQATT and SNEGSKA (reference sequence). The CDR3 contains 14 residues. The CDR3 loop reads CSARDRPDADTQYF.

The genes are TRBV24-1 and TRBJ1-3. Germline V CDR1 and CDR2: KGHDR, SFDVKD. CDR3 length equals 14 residues. The CDR3 spells CATSDAGSGNTIYF.

This chain's CDR3 is CASSQIGIHQPQHF. This chain joins TRBV4-1 and TRBJ1-5. CDR1 and CDR2 (germline): MGHRA, YSYEKL. CDR3 length: 14 amino acids.

V usage is TRBV12-3 or TRBV12-4 and J usage is TRBJ2-7; TCRdb outputs TRBD1, but without DNA this stays unchecked. The CDR3 runs 13 residues. The CDR3 protein is CASRLQGPYEQYF.

The J gene is TRBJ2-7, the V gene TRBV20-1; there is no DNA to check the TCRdb D call of TRBD2. CDR1 is DFQATT, CDR2 SNEGSKA, per germline (reference sequence). The CDR3 extends over 17 amino acids. CDR3 in amino acids: CSALGRLAGKSSYEQYF.

The rearrangement uses TRBV19 and TRBJ2-7. The CDR3 has 12 amino acids. The germline V gene has CDR1 LNHDA and CDR2 SQIVND (reference sequence). The CDR3 sequence is CASSNFGDEQYF. Filled out from reference TRBV19 and TRBJ2-7, the complete variable domain reads DGGITQSPKYLFRKEGQNVTLSCEQNLNHDAMYWYRQDPGQGLRLIYYSQIVNDFQKGDIAEGYSVSREKKESFPLTVTSAQKNPTAFYLCASSNFGDEQYFGPGTRLTVT.

The rearrangement joins TRBV7-2 to TRBJ1-1. The CDR3 contains 15 residues. Germline V gives CDR1 SGHTA, CDR2 FQGNSA. The CDR3 here is CASSLGRNLNTEAFF.

This rearrangement joins TRBV12-3 or TRBV12-4 to TRBJ1-1; TCRdb's D call of TRBD1 is untestable without DNA. The CDR3 extends over 15 amino acids. CDR3 sequence reads: CASSFPGTGNTEAFF.

The chain uses TRBV5-5 and TRBJ2-2; no DNA is available, so the TRBD1 call from TCRdb remains unchecked. Germline loops: CDR1 SGHKS, CDR2 YYEKEE (reference sequence). This CDR3 has 15 residues. The CDR3: CASSSPGGTPGELFF.

This chain links TRBV19 with TRBJ2-3. CDR1 LNHDA and CDR2 SQIVND come from the germline V gene (reference sequence). The CDR3 contains 17 residues. CDR3 sequence reads: CASSMRLPKPITDTQYF.

The chain links TRBV6-1 to TRBJ2-6. Germline V gives CDR1 MNHNS, CDR2 SASEGT. The CDR3 spans 15 residues. This chain's CDR3 is CASSNGLSGANVLTF.

This sequence joins TRBV13 and TRBJ2-3. The CDR3 is made up of 15 amino acids. Germline V gene sequence: CDR1 PRHDT, CDR2 FYEKMQ (reference sequence). CDR3 sequence reads: CASSLVGVDTDTQYF.

J is TRBJ1-1 and V is TRBV7-2. CDR1 and CDR2 from the germline V gene are SGHTA and FQGNSA. This CDR3 contains 13 residues. The CDR3 reads CASSLYGSPEAFF.

The V gene is TRBV6-1, the J gene TRBJ2-2; no DNA is available, so the TRBD2 call from TCRdb remains unchecked. The CDR3 has 16 amino acids. Germline CDR1 is MNHNS and CDR2 is SASEGT. Here the CDR3 reads CASTKPGLARPGELFF.

This chain connects TRBV12-3 or TRBV12-4 to TRBJ2-5; the TRBD2 assignment by TCRdb is unverifiable without DNA. This CDR3 is built from 13 residues. The CDR3 spells CASTQSEGETQYF.